Presented here are 26 T cell receptor beta chains from one specimen sequenced in a study of OX40 agonist ivuxolimab in advanced cancers. Libraries were built with the immunoSEQ multiplex PCR assay. TCRdb re-hosts the immuneACCESS table, in-frame sequences only. Its copies lack some clones; in the studies checked, an unresolved V gene accounts for under half of them, and the cause for the rest is not known. A total of around 65,000 clones appear in this sample, 89% of them only once. The top ten hold over 15% of the sample. This material consisted of CD4+ or CD8+ T cells sorted from blood, taken in a trial of the OX40 agonist ivuxolimab. These receptors originate from an adult with an advanced solid tumor such as melanoma, head and neck, liver or kidney cancer.

The V call is TRBV27, the J call TRBJ2-7; 8 positions match TRBD2. This CDR3 has 14 residues. The V gene end was trimmed by 5 bases and the J gene end by 5 bases; junction bases not matched to a gene: 8. The germline V gene has CDR1 MNHEY and CDR2 SMNVEV (reference sequence). The CDR3 nucleotides read TGTGCCAGCAGTCAGCGGGAGAAGCGGGACGAGCAGTACTTC. It is translated as CASSQREKRDEQYF.

V and J are TRBV4-1 and TRBJ1-4; 9 nucleotides match TRBD1. CDR1 MGHRA and CDR2 YSYEKL come from the germline V gene. This CDR3 is 16 amino acids long. Trimming at V came to 4 bases and at J to 5 bases, leaving 8 bases not matched to a gene. CDR3 in amino acids: CASSPTSGQGNEKLFF. The CDR3 nucleotides read TGCGCCAGCAGCCCGACCTCGGGACAGGGAAATGAAAAACTGTTTTTT.

The CDR3 region has the DNA TGTGCCAGCAGCTTAGAACATGGAGCGGGAGGGTCAATAGAGACCCAGTACTTC. Residues: CASSLEHGAGGSIETQYF. This rearrangement joins TRBV7-9 to TRBJ2-5; 10 nucleotides line up with TRBD2. The germline V gene has CDR1 SEHNR and CDR2 FQNEAQ (reference sequence). The trim removed 1 base at V and 4 bases at J, leaving 12 bases unmatched. This CDR3 region has 18 residues. Full variable domain (remainder filled in from reference TRBV7-9 and TRBJ2-5): DTGVSQNPRHKITKRGQNVTFRCDPISEHNRLYWYRQTLGQGPEFLTYFQNEAQLEKSRLLSDRFSAERPKGSFSTLEIQRTEQGDSAMYLCASSLEHGAGGSIETQYFGPGTRLLVL.

The chain joins TRBV6-5 to TRBJ2-7; D is perhaps TRBD1 or TRBD2 (5 bases each). The germline V gene has CDR1 MNHEY and CDR2 SVGAGI. The CDR3 has 13 amino acids. With 6 bases removed from V and 3 bases from J, the gap between germline ends came to 12 bases. CDR3 residues: CASSQGEFYEQYF. The CDR3, as DNA: TGTGCCAGCAGCCAGGGAGAGTTCTACGAGCAGTACTTC.

The CDR3 DNA is TGTGCCAGCAGTTACACGGGCGACAGGGAAGAGACCCAGTACTTC. Amino acids: CASSYTGDREETQYF. The chain has TRBV6-6 and TRBJ2-5, with 7 bases lining up with TRBD1. Trimming at V came to 2 bases and at J to 3 bases, leaving 6 bases not matched to a gene. Germline V lookup: CDR1 MNHNY, CDR2 SVGAGI (reference sequence). The CDR3 contains 15 residues.

The chain is built from TRBV4-3 and TRBJ2-1; 7 nucleotides match TRBD1. Unmatched junction bases numbered 3, after V lost 0 bases and J lost 1 base. This CDR3 has 16 amino acids. The germline CDR1 and CDR2 sequences are LGHNA and YSLEER. The CDR3 region has the DNA TGCGCCAGCAGCCAAGATCAACAGGGGTCCTACAATGAGCAGTTCTTC. Translation gives CASSQDQQGSYNEQFF.

The gene calls are TRBV4-1 and TRBJ1-5; unclear D gene. CDR1 and CDR2 (germline): MGHRA, YSYEKL. V lost 2 bases and J lost 3, with 5 bases in between. The CDR3 extends over 13 amino acids. This CDR3 is CASSQTINQPQHF. The CDR3 region has the DNA TGCGCCAGCAGCCAAACGATCAATCAGCCCCAGCATTTT.

J is TRBJ1-2 and V is TRBV18, with D uncertain. The ends were cut back, 1 base at V and 4 bases at J, with 10 bases in the middle. Germline assignment: CDR1 KGHSH and CDR2 LQKENI. The CDR3 contains 14 residues. The DNA of the CDR3 is TGTGCCAGCTCACCACGCAACGACCTCTATGGCTACACCTTC. Its protein is CASSPRNDLYGYTF.

This clone was seen a few times. The genes are TRBV9 and TRBJ1-4; the D gene is possibly TRBD1 (5 bases). V lost 4 bases and J 3 bases, leaving 10 bases between the germline ends. Germline lookup yields CDR1 SGDLS and CDR2 YYNGEE. This CDR3 has 14 amino acids. CDR3 residues: CASSLDKSNEKLFF. The CDR3, as DNA: TGTGCCAGCAGCCTGGACAAGTCTAATGAAAAACTGTTTTTT.

The chain carries TRBV27 and TRBJ1-5; possible D gene TRBD1, 6 bases. Trimming removed 6 bases from V and 1 base from J, with 13 bases in between. The germline gives CDR1 MNHEY, CDR2 SMNVEV (reference sequence). The CDR3 totals 15 residues. The CDR3 loop is CASSPWGASNQPQHF. CDR3 sequence (DNA): TGTGCCAGCAGCCCCTGGGGGGCGAGCAATCAGCCCCAGCATTTT.

The J gene is TRBJ1-2, the V gene TRBV19, with D possibly matching TRBD1 (6 bases). The germline V and J ends were trimmed by 6 bases and 2 bases, with 25 bases remaining between them. The CDR3 sequence is 18 residues long. Germline CDR1 reads LNHDA; CDR2 reads SQIVND (reference sequence). CDR3 amino acids: CASSEDSEIAVLNYGYTF. The CDR3 DNA follows: TGTGCCAGTAGCGAGGACAGCGAAATCGCGGTGCTCAACTATGGCTACACCTTC.

The chain has TRBV7-9 and TRBJ2-5, with TRBD2 identical over 7 bases. The ends lost 0 bases at V and 5 bases at J; junction bases unmatched: 3. The germline V gene encodes CDR1 SEHNR and CDR2 FQNEAQ (reference sequence). This CDR3 spans 14 amino acids. CDR3 DNA sequence: TGTGCCAGCAGCTTAGCGGGAGGGTGGGAGACCCAGTACTTC. Translating it yields CASSLAGGWETQYF.

Remarks on this clone: The sample holds other DNA sequences that translate to the same CDR3. The chain is built from TRBV5-6 and TRBJ1-1; D remains unclear. Trimming removed 2 bases at V and 5 bases at J, with 7 bases between. Germline assignment: CDR1 SGHDT and CDR2 YYEEEE. The CDR3 contains 12 residues. DNA for the CDR3: TGTGCCAGCAGCTTACGAGGGACTGAAGCTTTCTTT. This codes for CASSLRGTEAFF. Filled out from reference TRBV5-6 and TRBJ1-1, the complete variable domain reads DAGVTQSPTHLIKTRGQQVTLRCSPKSGHDTVSWYQQALGQGPQFIFQYYEEEERQRGNFPDRFSGHQFPNYSSELNVNALLLGDSALYLCASSLRGTEAFFGQGTRLTVV.

The V call is TRBV4-3, the J call TRBJ2-1, with 8 bases identical to TRBD1. Germline V lookup: CDR1 LGHNA, CDR2 YSLEER. After removal of 4 bases from V and 2 bases from J, the junction contained 4 bases not matched to a gene. The CDR3 totals 15 residues. This CDR3 is CASSLDRVAYNEQFF. The CDR3 DNA is TGCGCCAGCAGCCTGGACAGGGTGGCCTACAATGAGCAGTTCTTC.

The chain employs TRBV28 and TRBJ1-5, with no clear D. This CDR3 is 14 amino acids long. Germline-derived CDR1 and CDR2 are MDHEN and SYDVKM. The V gene lost 6 bases and the J gene lost 0 bases, with 9 bases spanning the gap. CDR3 loop: CASSLWDSNQPQHF. The CDR3 bases are TGTGCCAGCAGCCTTTGGGATAGCAATCAGCCCCAGCATTTT.

The CDR3 loop reads CASSLGGTGGDEQFF. The CDR3 DNA reads as TGTGCCAGCAGCTTAGGCGGGACAGGGGGGGATGAGCAGTTCTTC. The chain uses TRBV13 and TRBJ2-1, with 11 bases matching TRBD1. In germline, CDR1 is PRHDT, CDR2 FYEKMQ (reference sequence). J lost 8 bases, V lost 0 bases, and 3 bases had no gene match. The CDR3 runs 15 residues.

The chain carries TRBV7-3 and TRBJ1-1; D gene unclear. CDR3 length: 13 residues. Per germline, CDR1 SGHTA and CDR2 FQGTGA. V was clipped by 2 bases and J by 2 bases, with 6 bases between them. The CDR3 loop reads CASSLGSNTEAFF. DNA of the CDR3: TGTGCCAGCAGCTTAGGCAGTAACACTGAAGCTTTCTTT.

This sequence joins TRBV27 and TRBJ2-7; 10 bases are shared with TRBD2. CDR3 length equals 15 residues. V lost 2 bases, J lost 5 bases, and 6 bases stayed unmatched. Germline V gene sequence: CDR1 MNHEY, CDR2 SMNVEV (reference sequence). The DNA for the CDR3 is TGTGCCAGCAGTTTAAGGCTAGCGGGAGTCCACGAGCAGTACTTC. This codes for CASSLRLAGVHEQYF.

V gene TRBV7-3 combines with J gene TRBJ2-1; no clear D. Germline assignment: CDR1 SGHTA and CDR2 FQGTGA. V was trimmed by 0 bases and J by 9 bases, leaving 12 bases between them. The CDR3 length is 14 residues. Here the CDR3 reads CASSLTGSHSEQFF. CDR3 DNA sequence: TGTGCCAGCAGCTTAACAGGGTCCCACAGTGAGCAGTTCTTC.

This clone was seen more than once but under ten times. The genes are TRBV6-4 and TRBJ2-1, with D perhaps matching TRBD1 (6 bases). V was pared by 3 bases and J by 9 bases, with 12 bases between. The germline gives CDR1 MRHNA, CDR2 SNTAGT. CDR3 length: 13 residues. The CDR3 reads CASSDVRGSEQFF. The CDR3 nucleotides read TGTGCCAGCAGTGATGTTAGGGGGAGTGAGCAGTTCTTC.

Points on this clone: The junction differs from germline at one of its ends, possibly a read error. The gene calls are TRBV7-9 and TRBJ2-7; D is possibly TRBD2 (5 bases). This CDR3 is 12 amino acids long. Germline-derived CDR1 and CDR2 are SEHNR and FQNEAQ (reference sequence). This chain's CDR3 is CASSREGYEQHF. The CDR3 region has the DNA TGTGCCAGCAGCCGAGAGGGTTACGAGCAGCACTTC.

The chain employs TRBV28 and TRBJ2-7; TRBD1 matches 10 bases. Unmatched junction bases numbered 12, after V lost 10 bases and J lost 6 bases. The CDR3 totals 14 residues. Germline CDR1 reads MDHEN; CDR2 reads SYDVKM. The CDR3 sequence: CAIQPLTGGGEQYF. The CDR3 coding sequence is TGTGCCATCCAACCCCTGACAGGGGGCGGCGAGCAGTACTTC.

The chain combines TRBV15 with TRBJ2-2; no firm D call. The CDR3 length is 13 residues. Trimming cost V 5 bases and J 2 bases, with 6 bases left between them. Germline V lookup: CDR1 LNHNV, CDR2 YYDKDF (reference sequence). Written as DNA, the CDR3 is TGTGCCACCAGCGAGCCTAACACCGGGGAGCTGTTTTTT. Protein sequence: CATSEPNTGELFF. Looking up the rest from reference TRBV15 and TRBJ2-2 gives the full variable domain: DAMVIQNPRYQVTQFGKPVTLSCSQTLNHNVMYWYQQKSSQAPKLLFHYYDKDFNNEADTPDNFQSRRPNTSFCFLDIRSPGLGDTAMYLCATSEPNTGELFFGEGSRLTVL.

A single count supports this clone. This rearrangement joins TRBV27 to TRBJ1-6; tentative D call: TRBD1 (5 bases). V lost 6 bases and J 5 bases, leaving 14 bases between the germline ends. Germline CDR1 MNHEY, CDR2 SMNVEV (reference sequence). The CDR3 spans 15 residues. The CDR3 here is CASSTFGDHNSPLHF. The CDR3, as DNA: TGTGCCAGCAGCACCTTCGGGGACCATAATTCACCCCTCCACTTT.

The CDR3 DNA follows: TGTGCCAGCAGAGGGGAGGCGGGAGGGCCAAGGTACAATGAGCAGTTCTTC. Its translation: CASRGEAGGPRYNEQFF. This chain connects TRBV4-2 to TRBJ2-1, with 9 bases lining up with TRBD2. The CDR3 runs to 17 residues. Germline CDR1 and CDR2: LGHNA and YNFKEQ. The ends lost 6 bases at V and 4 bases at J; junction bases unmatched: 13.

This chain uses TRBV27 with TRBJ2-1; 11 positions match TRBD2. This CDR3 spans 14 amino acids. Germline V gives CDR1 MNHEY, CDR2 SMNVEV (reference sequence). Trimming removed 5 bases from V and 7 bases from J; junction bases left unmatched: 4. The CDR3 DNA sequence: TGTGCCAGCAGTCCCCGGACTAGCGGGAATGAGCAGTTCTTC. Amino acids: CASSPRTSGNEQFF.